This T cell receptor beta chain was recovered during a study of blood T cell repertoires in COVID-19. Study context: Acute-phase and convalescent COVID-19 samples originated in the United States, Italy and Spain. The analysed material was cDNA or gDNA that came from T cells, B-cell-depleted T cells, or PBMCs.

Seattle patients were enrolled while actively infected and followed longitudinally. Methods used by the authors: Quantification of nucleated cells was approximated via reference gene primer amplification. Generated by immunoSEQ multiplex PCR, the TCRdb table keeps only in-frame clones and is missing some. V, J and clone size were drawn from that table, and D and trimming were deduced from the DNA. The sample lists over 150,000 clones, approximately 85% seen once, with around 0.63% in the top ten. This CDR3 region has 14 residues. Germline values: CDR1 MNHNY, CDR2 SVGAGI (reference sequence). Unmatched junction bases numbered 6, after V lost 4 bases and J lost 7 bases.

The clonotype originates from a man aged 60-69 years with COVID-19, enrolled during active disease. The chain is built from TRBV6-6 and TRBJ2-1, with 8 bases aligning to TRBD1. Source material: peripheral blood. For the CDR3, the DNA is TGTGCCAGCAGTTTGGGGACAGGACGAAATGAGCAGTTCTTC. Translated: CASSLGTGRNEQFF.